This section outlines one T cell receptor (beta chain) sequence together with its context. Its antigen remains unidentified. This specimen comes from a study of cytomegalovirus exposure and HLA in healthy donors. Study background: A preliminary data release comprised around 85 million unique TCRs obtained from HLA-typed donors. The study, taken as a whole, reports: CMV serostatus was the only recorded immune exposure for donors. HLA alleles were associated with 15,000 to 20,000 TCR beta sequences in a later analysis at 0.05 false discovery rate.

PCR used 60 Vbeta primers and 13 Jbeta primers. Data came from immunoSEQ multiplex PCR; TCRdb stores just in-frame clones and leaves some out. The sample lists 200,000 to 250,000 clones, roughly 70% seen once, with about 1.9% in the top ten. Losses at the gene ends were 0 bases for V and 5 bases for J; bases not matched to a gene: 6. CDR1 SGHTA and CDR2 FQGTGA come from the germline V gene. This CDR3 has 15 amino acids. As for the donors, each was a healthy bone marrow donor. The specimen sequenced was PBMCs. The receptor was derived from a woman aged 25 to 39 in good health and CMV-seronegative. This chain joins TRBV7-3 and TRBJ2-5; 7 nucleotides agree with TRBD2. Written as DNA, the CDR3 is TGTGCCAGCAGCTTAACGGGGCCCGGGAGGGAGACCCAGTACTTC. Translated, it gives CASSLTGPGRETQYF.